These 14 T cell receptor beta chains were sequenced from one sample in a study of early stage breast cancer tumors. Sequencing used immunoSEQ multiplex PCR; TCRdb keeps in-frame clones, though not all of them. The table has 14,000 or so clones, approximately 81% seen once. Sequenced sample: normal breast tissue next to the tumor. Receptors were obtained from a person aged 45-60 years with breast cancer.

The chain combines TRBV5-8 with TRBJ1-2; no reliable D call. Germline CDR1 is SGHTS and CDR2 is YDEGEE. This CDR3 is built from 13 residues. Trimming shortened V by 1 base and J by 3 bases, and 7 bases separated the two germline ends. CDR3 sequence: CASSLWQDYGYTF. The CDR3 DNA follows: TGTGCCAGCAGCTTGTGGCAGGACTATGGCTACACCTTC.

This sequence joins TRBV16 and TRBJ2-7; the D call may be TRBD1 or TRBD2 (5 bases each). This CDR3 is built from 15 residues. V was clipped by 4 bases and J by 2 bases, with 15 bases between them. Germline loops: CDR1 KGHSY, CDR2 FQNENV. The CDR3 DNA reads TGTGCCAGCAGCCCCCTACGGGGACGGCCCTACGAGCAGTACTTC. Protein sequence: CASSPLRGRPYEQYF.

The count of this clone is one. The chain combines TRBV19 with TRBJ2-1; perhaps D is TRBD1 or TRBD2 (7 bases each). This CDR3 has 14 residues. Trimming shortened V by 3 bases and J by 7 bases, and 13 bases separated the two germline ends. Looked up from germline, CDR1 is LNHDA and CDR2 is SQIVND (reference sequence). CDR3 loop: CASSICRGGNEQFF. The CDR3, as DNA: TGTGCCAGTAGTATCTGCAGGGGGGGTAATGAGCAGTTCTTC.

This chain joins TRBV15 and TRBJ2-7, with 14 bases fitting TRBD2. V gave up 0 bases and J gave up 3 bases; unmatched junction bases: 13. In germline, CDR1 is LNHNV, CDR2 YYDKDF (reference sequence). The CDR3 is made up of 20 amino acids. CDR3 loop: CATSREGLAGGSGLIYEQYF. CDR3 sequence (DNA): TGTGCCACCAGCAGAGAAGGACTAGCGGGAGGCTCGGGGTTAATCTACGAGCAGTACTTC. Full variable domain (remainder filled in from reference TRBV15 and TRBJ2-7): DAMVIQNPRYQVTQFGKPVTLSCSQTLNHNVMYWYQQKSSQAPKLLFHYYDKDFNNEADTPDNFQSRRPNTSFCFLDIRSPGLGDTAMYLCATSREGLAGGSGLIYEQYFGPGTRLTVT.

The CDR3 DNA sequence: TGTGCCAGCAGCCAACGAATCACAGATACGCAGTATTTT. Translated: CASSQRITDTQYF. The genes are TRBV11-2 and TRBJ2-3; D unresolved. CDR3 size: 13 residues. Trimming shortened V by 5 bases and J by 2 bases, and 8 bases separated the two germline ends. Germline-derived CDR1 and CDR2 are SGHAT and FQNNGV.

This clone was found a few times. The junction shows a germline mismatch at one end, possibly a read error. V gene TRBV6-1 combines with J gene TRBJ2-7; 9 bases are a match to TRBD2. Per germline, CDR1 MNHNS and CDR2 SASEGT. This CDR3 region has 18 residues. This chain's CDR3 is CASTEWTGLAGNSYEQYF. In DNA, the CDR3 is TGTGCCAGCACTGAATGGACGGGCCTAGCGGGGAACTCCTACGAGCAGTACTTC.

The chain recombines TRBV5-6 with TRBJ2-5; maybe TRBD2 (5 bases). The J call is uncertain, as TRBJ2-7 better fits the DNA end. Germline CDR1 reads SGHDT; CDR2 reads YYEEEE. The CDR3 extends over 14 amino acids. The CDR3 nucleotides read TGTGCCAGCAGCTTGGGTTTGGGGAGCTACGAGCAGTACTTC. Its protein is CASSLGLGSYEQYF.

The genes are TRBV5-1 and TRBJ1-4; D is perhaps TRBD1 (6 bases). The CDR3 length is 14 residues. With 0 bases removed from V and 5 bases from J, the gap between germline ends came to 8 bases. Looked up from germline, CDR1 is SGHRS and CDR2 is YFSETQ. The CDR3 here is CASSLGQGNEKLFF. The CDR3 DNA reads as TGCGCCAGCAGCTTGGGGCAGGGGAATGAAAAACTGTTTTTT.

The gene calls are TRBV6-6 and TRBJ2-7; 10 bases are a match to TRBD1. CDR3 length equals 14 residues. From germline, CDR1 is MNHNY and CDR2 SVGAGI (reference sequence). Trimming cost V 6 bases and J 5 bases; bases outside gene matches: 7. The CDR3, as DNA: TGTGCCAGCAGACCGGGACAGGGGATCAACGAGCAGTACTTC. Translated: CASRPGQGINEQYF.

CDR3 sequence reads: CASSYFRRGLDEQFF. The CDR3 bases are TGTGCCAGCAGCTACTTCAGGCGGGGGTTGGATGAGCAGTTCTTC. The chain has TRBV11-2 and TRBJ2-1, with 7 bases that match TRBD2. The CDR3 covers 15 residues. Losses at the gene ends were 4 bases for V and 8 bases for J; bases not matched to a gene: 11. CDR1 is SGHAT, CDR2 FQNNGV, per germline.

This sequence joins TRBV5-1 and TRBJ2-4; 8 nucleotides line up with TRBD2. This CDR3 is built from 16 residues. Germline loops: CDR1 SGHRS, CDR2 YFSETQ. V lost 0 bases to trimming and J lost 3 bases; unmatched junction nucleotides: 5. The CDR3 is CASSLEPAGVKNIQYF. The CDR3 DNA is TGCGCCAGCAGCTTGGAACCAGCGGGAGTCAAAAACATTCAGTACTTC.

The rearrangement links TRBV19 to TRBJ2-7, with 10 bases fitting TRBD1. CDR1 LNHDA and CDR2 SQIVND come from the germline V gene (reference sequence). The CDR3 is made up of 14 amino acids. Germline trimming cut 10 bases from V and 3 bases from J; bases unmatched to any gene: 9. CDR3 amino acids: CATAPGQGIYEQYF. The CDR3 DNA reads TGTGCCACGGCCCCGGGACAGGGGATCTACGAGCAGTACTTC. Using reference TRBV19 and TRBJ2-7 for the parts outside the CDR3, the full variable domain is DGGITQSPKYLFRKEGQNVTLSCEQNLNHDAMYWYRQDPGQGLRLIYYSQIVNDFQKGDIAEGYSVSREKKESFPLTVTSAQKNPTAFYLCATAPGQGIYEQYFGPGTRLTVT.

This clone was observed a single time. CDR3 region: CASSLAILSYNEQFF. DNA for the CDR3: TGTGCCAGCAGCTTAGCCATCCTCTCCTACAATGAGCAGTTCTTC. The V call is TRBV7-8, the J call TRBJ2-1; unclear D gene. Trimming pared 0 bases from V and 0 bases from J, leaving 6 bases between. This CDR3 region has 15 residues. CDR1 is SGHVS and CDR2 is FQNEAQ in the germline V gene.

The chain couples TRBV5-1 to TRBJ2-3, with 16 bases identical to TRBD2. This CDR3 has 15 residues. The germline V gene encodes CDR1 SGHRS and CDR2 YFSETQ. V gave up 4 bases and J gave up 5 bases; unmatched junction bases: 1. The CDR3 loop reads CASSGTSGGVDTQYF. CDR3 sequence (DNA): TGCGCCAGCAGCGGGACTAGCGGGGGGGTAGATACGCAGTATTTT.